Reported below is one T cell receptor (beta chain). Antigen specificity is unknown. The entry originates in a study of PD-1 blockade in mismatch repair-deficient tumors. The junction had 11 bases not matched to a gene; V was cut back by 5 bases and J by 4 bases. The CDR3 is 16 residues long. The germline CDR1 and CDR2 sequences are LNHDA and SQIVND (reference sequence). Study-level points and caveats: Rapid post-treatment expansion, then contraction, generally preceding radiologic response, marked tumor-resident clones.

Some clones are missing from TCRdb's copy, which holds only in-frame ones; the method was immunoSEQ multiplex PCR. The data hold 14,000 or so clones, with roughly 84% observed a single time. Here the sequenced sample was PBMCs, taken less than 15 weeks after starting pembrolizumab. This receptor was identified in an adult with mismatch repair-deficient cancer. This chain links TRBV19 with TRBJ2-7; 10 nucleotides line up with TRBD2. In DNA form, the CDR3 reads TGTGCCAGTAGTCCCCCAAGCGGGAGGGCCACGTACGAGCAGTACTTC. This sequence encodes CASSPPSGRATYEQYF.